The 29 T cell receptor beta chains presented below share a single source sample, sequenced in a study of resident and recirculating memory T cells in vitiligo. TCRdb keeps only in-frame clones here, not all; method: immunoSEQ multiplex PCR. The sample consists of more than 65,000 clones, about 89% of them appearing once. Specimen: blood. These receptors were taken from a male donor with vitiligo.

This clone was detected only once. The J gene is TRBJ1-2, the V gene TRBV4-3, with D tentatively TRBD1 (6 bases). The CDR3 contains 14 residues. The germline V gene has CDR1 LGHNA and CDR2 YSLEER. The V gene lost 1 base and the J gene lost 8 bases, with 14 bases spanning the gap. This CDR3 reads CASSQVRGSGGYTF. In nucleotides, the CDR3 is TGCGCCAGCAGCCAAGTGAGGGGGTCGGGAGGCTACACCTTC.

This clone was seen a single time. The chain employs TRBV11-3 and TRBJ2-2; 8 bases map to TRBD1. V shed 5 bases, J shed 7 bases, and the junction held 15 bases outside the gene matches. The CDR3 runs to 17 residues. The V gene's germline CDR1 is SGHNT and CDR2 YENEEA. The CDR3 spells CASSPTSGTGFGGELFF. CDR3 in DNA: TGTGCCAGCAGCCCTACCTCCGGGACAGGATTCGGCGGGGAGCTGTTTTTT.

The chain employs TRBV21-1 and TRBJ1-5. TRBV21-1 is listed as a pseudogene. There are 15 residues in the CDR3. In DNA form, the CDR3 reads TGTGCCAGCGCCCCGGCGGATAGTAGCAATCAGCCCCAGCATTTT. It yields the protein CASAPADSSNQPQHF.

The rearrangement uses TRBV14 and TRBJ2-7; TRBD1 is a possible D gene (6 bases). CDR3 length: 12 amino acids. Trimming removed 6 bases at V and 6 bases at J, with 12 bases between. The germline V gene has CDR1 SGHDN and CDR2 FVKESK. The CDR3 reads CASSRTGIEQYF. The CDR3 DNA follows: TGTGCCAGCAGTCGAACAGGGATCGAGCAGTACTTC.

This clone showed up just once. The chain is built from TRBV27 and TRBJ2-1; 10 positions match TRBD1. The CDR3 is 15 residues long. V trimming: 6 bases; J trimming: 7 bases; junction bases outside the gene matches: 9. Looked up from germline, CDR1 is MNHEY and CDR2 is SMNVEV (reference sequence). The CDR3 is CASSDRDRGGNEQFF. Here the CDR3 DNA reads TGTGCCAGCAGCGACCGGGACAGGGGCGGGAATGAGCAGTTCTTC.

The chain recombines TRBV7-2 with TRBJ1-1; TRBD1 is a possible D gene (5 bases). The CDR3 runs to 15 residues. V dropped 1 base and J dropped 4 bases, with 13 bases sitting between them. Per the germline V gene, CDR1 is SGHTA and CDR2 is FQGNSA. The DNA of the CDR3 is TGTGCCAGCAGCTTAGAACGGGGGATCAGCACTGAAGCTTTCTTT. Its translation: CASSLERGISTEAFF.

The chain employs TRBV5-6 and TRBJ1-3; 7 bases are a match to TRBD1. V shed 0 bases and J 2 bases; nucleotides not matched to a gene: 2. CDR1 and CDR2 from the germline V gene are SGHDT and YYEEEE. The CDR3 runs 15 residues. The CDR3 spells CASSLVGGPGNTIYF. The CDR3 nucleotides are TGTGCCAGCAGCTTGGTAGGGGGCCCTGGAAACACCATATATTTT.

V and J are TRBV2 and TRBJ2-7; the match to TRBD1 covers 9 bases. V shed 6 bases and J 1 base; nucleotides not matched to a gene: 7. Germline V gene data show CDR1 as SNHLY and CDR2 as FYNNEI. The CDR3 length is 15 residues. The CDR3, as DNA: TGTGCCAGCAGCTTGGACAGGGGCAGGTCCTACGAGCAGTACTTC. As protein: CASSLDRGRSYEQYF. The full variable domain, its missing parts supplied by reference TRBV2 and TRBJ2-7, is EPEVTQTPSHQVTQMGQEVILRCVPISNHLYFYWYRQILGQKVEFLVSFYNNEISEKSEIFDDQFSVERPDGSNFTLKIRSTKLEDSAMYFCASSLDRGRSYEQYFGPGTRLTVT.

A remark on this clone: Mismatch with germline at one junction end may stem from a read error. CDR3 amino acids: CASSKEVAGGTDTQYF. Written as DNA, the CDR3 is TGCGCCAGCAGCAAAGAGGTAGCGGGAGGCACAGATACGCAGTATTTT. The V call is TRBV4-3, the J call TRBJ2-3, with 9 positions matching TRBD2. The length of the CDR3 is 16 residues. Germline CDR1 and CDR2: LGHNA and YSLEER.

The chain recombines TRBV19 with TRBJ1-1; 7 bases are a match to TRBD1. Germline lookup yields CDR1 LNHDA and CDR2 SQIVND (reference sequence). CDR3 length: 14 residues. The junction had 6 bases not matched to a gene; V was cut back by 5 bases and J by 3 bases. The CDR3 here is CASSDRDSYTEAFF. Here the CDR3 DNA reads TGTGCCAGTAGTGACCGGGACAGCTACACTGAAGCTTTCTTT.

The rearrangement uses TRBV5-1 and TRBJ2-5; D ambiguous. V lost 0 bases, J lost 2 bases, and 8 bases lay in between. The CDR3 contains 14 residues. Germline V gene lookup returns CDR1 SGHRS and CDR2 YFSETQ. The CDR3 spells CASSLGGRQETQYF. CDR3 nucleotide sequence: TGCGCCAGCAGCTTGGGAGGCAGACAAGAGACCCAGTACTTC.

The chain joins TRBV5-6 to TRBJ2-1; D ambiguous. V was pared by 0 bases and J by 2 bases, with 9 bases between. The CDR3 sequence is 15 residues long. Per germline, CDR1 SGHDT and CDR2 YYEEEE. The CDR3 here is CASSLGGPAYNEQFF. The CDR3 DNA reads TGTGCCAGCAGCTTGGGTGGGCCGGCCTACAATGAGCAGTTCTTC.

The chain is built from TRBV5-1 and TRBJ2-7, with 11 bases aligning to TRBD1. Per germline, CDR1 SGHRS and CDR2 YFSETQ. The CDR3 is 16 amino acids. The trim removed 2 bases at V and 7 bases at J, leaving 11 bases unmatched. As DNA, the CDR3 is TGCGCCAGCAGCTTAAGATTCGGACAGGGGGCAATTGAGCAGTACTTC. Residues: CASSLRFGQGAIEQYF. Supplemented by reference TRBV5-1 and TRBJ2-7, the full variable domain reads KAGVTQTPRYLIKTRGQQVTLSCSPISGHRSVSWYQQTPGQGLQFLFEYFSETQRNKGNFPGRFSGRQFSNSRSEMNVSTLELGDSALYLCASSLRFGQGAIEQYFGPGTRLTVT.

CDR3 DNA: TGTGCCAGCAGTGAAACGGCTAGCGGGGTAGATACGCAGTATTTT. This codes for CASSETASGVDTQYF. V gene TRBV6-1 combines with J gene TRBJ2-3, with 9 bases identical to TRBD2. CDR1 MNHNS and CDR2 SASEGT come from the germline V gene. The CDR3 is made up of 15 amino acids. J lost 5 bases, V lost 2 bases, and 5 bases had no gene match.

The chain carries TRBV4-3 and TRBJ2-4, with 11 nucleotides matching TRBD2. J lost 8 bases, V lost 4 bases, and 4 bases had no gene match. The CDR3 runs to 14 residues. CDR1 and CDR2 (germline): LGHNA, YSLEER. The CDR3 here is CASSRGLAGDIQYF. The DNA for the CDR3 is TGCGCCAGCAGCCGCGGACTAGCGGGCGACATTCAGTACTTC.

V gene TRBV6-4 combines with J gene TRBJ1-2; no clear D. CDR3 length: 15 amino acids. From germline, CDR1 is MRHNA and CDR2 SNTAGT. V was cut by 2 bases and J by 8 bases, with 18 bases left in between. The chain's CDR3 is CASSDGSSQVYGYTF. The CDR3, as DNA: TGTGCCAGCAGTGACGGCTCCTCTCAGGTCTACGGCTACACCTTC.

The chain combines TRBV7-2 with TRBJ2-7, with a weak D call TRBD2 (6 bases). The germline V gene has CDR1 SGHTA and CDR2 FQGNSA. The CDR3 has 15 amino acids. Trimming stripped 0 bases from V and 3 bases from J, with 12 bases between. CDR3 sequence (DNA): TGTGCCAGCAGCTTAGCGCGGGACGGCTACTACGAGCAGTACTTC. Protein sequence: CASSLARDGYYEQYF.

The chain recombines TRBV23-1 with TRBJ2-2, with D maybe TRBD1 (6 bases). TRBV23-1 is an ORF for which the function is uncertain. CDR3 size: 14 residues. V was shortened by 2 bases and J by 6 bases, with 10 bases between the two germline ends. The CDR3 here is CASSQTGMAGELFF. The CDR3 DNA is TGCGCCAGCAGTCAAACAGGGATGGCCGGGGAGCTGTTTTTT.

The chain uses TRBV7-8 and TRBJ1-5; the D gene is possibly TRBD1 (6 bases). This CDR3 contains 14 residues. Trimming shortened V by 3 bases and J by 5 bases, and 11 bases separated the two germline ends. Germline V gene lookup returns CDR1 SGHVS and CDR2 FQNEAQ. CDR3 sequence: CASSFLGADQPQHF. The CDR3 nucleotides read TGTGCCAGCAGCTTTCTGGGGGCAGATCAGCCCCAGCATTTT.

The V gene is TRBV12-5, the J gene TRBJ2-2; 8 positions agree with TRBD1. Germline CDR1 is LGHNT and CDR2 is FRNRAP. The CDR3 is made up of 15 amino acids. The junction had 11 bases not matched to a gene; V was cut back by 9 bases and J by 5 bases. CDR3 sequence: CASKPGGSGTGELFF. The CDR3 DNA sequence: TGTGCTAGCAAGCCAGGGGGCTCGGGGACCGGGGAGCTGTTTTTT.

This clone was picked up one time. V gene TRBV7-2 combines with J gene TRBJ1-3; TRBD1 matches at 8 bases. This CDR3 is built from 13 residues. Germline V gene sequence: CDR1 SGHTA, CDR2 FQGNSA. V lost 5 bases and J lost 8; bases outside the gene matches: 5. CDR3 bases: TGTGCCAGCAGCCTGGACAGGGAGCACACCATATATTTT. Its translation is CASSLDREHTIYF.

V usage is TRBV9 and J usage is TRBJ2-7, with TRBD2 as a possible D gene (5 bases). Per germline, CDR1 SGDLS and CDR2 YYNGEE. Trimming removed 3 bases at V and 9 bases at J, with 19 bases between. The CDR3 is made up of 14 amino acids. The CDR3 nucleotides are TGTGCCAGCAGCGCCCGGACGGATGAACGGGGGCAGTACTTC. Protein: CASSARTDERGQYF.

This clone was seen once. The V gene is TRBV27, the J gene TRBJ2-1; TRBD1 matches at 7 bases. The CDR3 sequence is 13 residues long. The germline gives CDR1 MNHEY, CDR2 SMNVEV (reference sequence). V lost 3 bases to trimming and J lost 9 bases; unmatched junction nucleotides: 5. The CDR3 reads CASSFTGAGEQFF. In DNA form, the CDR3 reads TGTGCCAGCAGTTTCACAGGGGCGGGTGAGCAGTTCTTC.

The chain has TRBV5-1 and TRBJ2-3; no firm D call. Germline CDR1 SGHRS, CDR2 YFSETQ. This CDR3 has 14 residues. V was trimmed by 2 bases and J by 0 bases, leaving 7 bases between them. This chain's CDR3 is CASSFRASTDTQYF. The CDR3 coding sequence is TGCGCCAGCAGCTTTCGAGCTAGCACAGATACGCAGTATTTT.

The gene calls are TRBV18 and TRBJ1-4, with D maybe TRBD1 (5 bases). The CDR3 spans 14 residues. Germline CDR1 KGHSH, CDR2 LQKENI. Trimming cost V 6 bases and J 1 base, with 9 bases left between them. In DNA, the CDR3 is TGTGCCAGCTCCACCGACAGAACTAATGAAAAACTGTTTTTT. Protein: CASSTDRTNEKLFF.

This clone was seen just once. This chain joins TRBV5-1 and TRBJ2-7; 10 nucleotides agree with TRBD2. Germline CDR1 SGHRS, CDR2 YFSETQ. The CDR3 contains 16 residues. Trimming cost V 0 bases and J 4 bases; bases outside gene matches: 7. The CDR3 coding sequence is TGCGCCAGCAGCTTGGGGGTAGCGGGGGGCCTATACGAGCAGTACTTC. Encoded protein: CASSLGVAGGLYEQYF.

The chain recombines TRBV5-1 with TRBJ2-7; TRBD1 might be the D (6 bases). The CDR3 spans 14 residues. CDR1 and CDR2 (germline): SGHRS, YFSETQ. The germline V and J ends were trimmed by 0 bases and 3 bases, with 10 bases remaining between them. The CDR3 reads CASSLGQANYEQYF. As DNA, the CDR3 is TGCGCCAGCAGCTTGGGACAGGCAAACTACGAGCAGTACTTC.

This sequence joins TRBV4-3 and TRBJ2-2; the D gene is possibly TRBD2 (6 bases). The V end lost 1 base, the J end lost 2 bases, and 17 bases lay between the germline ends. This CDR3 has 18 amino acids. Germline loops: CDR1 LGHNA, CDR2 YSLEER. The CDR3 DNA follows: TGCGCCAGCAGCCAAGGTGTAGGCGGGGAAGGAAACACCGGGGAGCTGTTTTTT. Its protein is CASSQGVGGEGNTGELFF.

The rearrangement links TRBV28 to TRBJ1-2, with D uncertain. The CDR3 consists of 14 residues. V was trimmed by 3 bases and J by 2 bases, leaving 10 bases between them. In germline, CDR1 is MDHEN, CDR2 SYDVKM. The CDR3: CASSFNGENYGYTF. DNA of the CDR3: TGTGCCAGCAGTTTTAACGGAGAGAACTATGGCTACACCTTC.